Presented here are 9 T cell receptor beta chains from one specimen sequenced in a study of identical twins. TCRdb independently ran MiXCR on the 5' RACE reads; one entry per CDR3 protein. Of some 1,600,000 distinct CDR3 sequences listed, under 35% are singletons. The sequenced sample consisted of cord blood. These TCRs come from a newborn girl in good health.

This clonotype was counted only a few times. The chain recombines TRBV20-1 with TRBJ2-7; D is perhaps TRBD1 (5 bases). Trimming shortened V by 0 bases and J by 5 bases, and 14 bases separated the two germline ends. The CDR3 covers 14 residues. Germline loops: CDR1 DFQATT, CDR2 SNEGSKA (reference sequence). In nucleotides, the CDR3 is TGCAGTGCTAGAGATTGGAAGGGGCGGAACGAGCAGTACTTC. Translated, it gives CSARDWKGRNEQYF.

This clonotype was found a few times. The chain couples TRBV27 to TRBJ2-3; 12 nucleotides match TRBD2. Germline CDR1 MNHEY, CDR2 SMNVEV (reference sequence). V lost 5 bases to trimming and J lost 3 bases; unmatched junction nucleotides: 6. The CDR3 length is 16 residues. The CDR3 spells CASSRRGLAGTDTQYF. The CDR3 DNA is TGTGCCAGCAGTCGTCGCGGACTAGCGGGAACAGATACGCAGTATTTT.

The chain is built from TRBV20-1 and TRBJ2-2, with a tentative D call TRBD2 (6 bases). V was shortened by 6 bases and J by 5 bases, with 22 bases between the two germline ends. Germline CDR1 and CDR2: DFQATT and SNEGSKA (reference sequence). The CDR3 sequence is 16 residues long. CDR3 protein: CSAVPLAYGETGELFF. For the CDR3, the DNA is TGCAGTGCCGTACCCCTAGCGTATGGGGAAACCGGGGAGCTGTTTTTT.

The rearrangement links TRBV6-2 or TRBV6-3 to TRBJ1-5; no clear D gene. Germline CDR1 MNHEY, CDR2 SVGEGT. This CDR3 contains 11 residues. Trimming removed 8 bases at V and 6 bases at J, with 8 bases between. CDR3: CASGLSQPQHF. CDR3 DNA sequence: TGTGCCAGCGGTCTAAGTCAGCCCCAGCATTTT.

The table lists this clonotype with many counts. The rearrangement joins TRBV9 to TRBJ2-3; tentatively, D is TRBD2 (6 bases). V was shortened by 3 bases and J by 0 bases, with 14 bases between the two germline ends. From germline, CDR1 is SGDLS and CDR2 YYNGEE. This CDR3 has 16 amino acids. In nucleotides, the CDR3 is TGTGCCAGCAGCGCGCTAGCGCCTCCCAGCACAGATACGCAGTATTTT. Its translation: CASSALAPPSTDTQYF.

This clonotype was seen only a few times. The V and J genes are TRBV6-1 and TRBJ1-2, with 7 bases aligning to TRBD1. The CDR3 consists of 20 residues. With V trimmed by 7 bases and J by 4 bases, 27 bases remained unmatched. From germline, CDR1 is MNHNS and CDR2 SASEGT. The CDR3 nucleotides are TGTGCCAGCACCTCCGCCGCCGGGACAGTGAGGTTTAAGGCTTTCTATGGCTACACCTTC. Protein product: CASTSAAGTVRFKAFYGYTF.

This clonotype was observed a few times. The J gene is TRBJ1-5, the V gene TRBV5-1, with D maybe TRBD1 (5 bases). Trimming removed 3 bases at V and 9 bases at J, with 19 bases between. This CDR3 contains 15 residues. CDR1 is SGHRS, CDR2 YFSETQ, per germline. This chain's CDR3 is CASSSDQGRERPQHF. The CDR3 DNA reads TGCGCCAGCAGCTCCGATCAGGGAAGAGAGCGGCCCCAGCATTTT.

The chain carries TRBV14 and TRBJ1-2, with D possibly being TRBD1 (6 bases). Trimming cost V 0 bases and J 6 bases, with 14 bases left between them. Germline CDR1 SGHDN, CDR2 FVKESK. This CDR3 has 15 amino acids. The CDR3 here is CASSQDHGGVNGYTF. In nucleotides, the CDR3 is TGTGCCAGCAGCCAAGACCATGGGGGCGTCAATGGCTACACCTTC.

This clonotype has just a few counts. The chain employs TRBV3-1 and TRBJ2-5; 11 nucleotides match TRBD2. The CDR3 sequence is 15 residues long. Unmatched junction bases numbered 6, after V lost 5 bases and J lost 4 bases. CDR1 is LGHDT, CDR2 YNNKEL, per germline (reference sequence). The DNA for the CDR3 is TGTGCCAGCAGCTTCAGCGGACTAGCGGGAGAGACCCAGTACTTC. Translated, it gives CASSFSGLAGETQYF.